These 5 T cell receptor beta chains came from one sample sequenced in a study of shared clonotypes between healthy human individuals. The assay was immunoSEQ multiplex PCR, and TCRdb's table has in-frame clones only and misses some. The sample holds roughly 300,000 clones, around 87% seen once. Sequencing was done on a sample of memory CD8+ T cells sorted from blood. Subset specified: CD45RO+ cells pooled with CCR7-negative TemRA cells. The origin of the receptors is a man aged 18 to 35 in good health.

This clone came up once. The chain is built from TRBV7-9 and TRBJ2-2; perhaps TRBD1 as D (6 bases). The CDR3 covers 15 residues. V lost 3 bases and J lost 2, with 10 bases in between. Germline CDR1 reads SEHNR; CDR2 reads FQNEAQ (reference sequence). For the CDR3, the DNA is TGTGCCAGCAGCTTTCCGGGACACAACACCGGGGAGCTGTTTTTT. Translating it yields CASSFPGHNTGELFF.

This chain connects TRBV9 to TRBJ1-1, with TRBD1 matching 7 bases. The ends lost 3 bases at V and 4 bases at J; junction bases unmatched: 9. The CDR3 runs 15 residues. Germline V lookup: CDR1 SGDLS, CDR2 YYNGEE. The chain's CDR3 is CASSAEGGGGTEAFF. The CDR3 DNA follows: TGTGCCAGCAGCGCGGAAGGGGGCGGTGGCACTGAAGCTTTCTTT.

The chain has TRBV11-2 and TRBJ2-7; D is unresolved. The CDR3 is made up of 14 amino acids. The V and J ends lost 0 bases and 2 bases respectively, with 8 bases between them. Germline CDR1 is SGHAT and CDR2 is FQNNGV. The CDR3 loop is CASSLEAGTYEQYF. The CDR3 region has the DNA TGTGCCAGCAGCTTAGAGGCAGGAACCTACGAGCAGTACTTC.

The chain joins TRBV7-9 to TRBJ1-1; possibly TRBD1 for D (5 bases). V lost 1 base and J lost 4, with 10 bases in between. The CDR3 contains 14 residues. CDR1 is SEHNR, CDR2 FQNEAQ, per germline (reference sequence). The CDR3 region has the DNA TGTGCCAGCAGCTTAGATGTCGGGGCCACTGAAGCTTTCTTT. Protein product: CASSLDVGATEAFF.

This chain uses TRBV19 with TRBJ2-1, with D unclear. CDR1 is LNHDA and CDR2 is SQIVND in the germline V gene (reference sequence). V lost 2 bases to trimming and J lost 4 bases, with 12 bases between them. The CDR3 covers 15 residues. The CDR3 protein is CASSITFFEYNEQFF. For the CDR3, the DNA is TGTGCCAGTAGTATAACCTTCTTCGAATACAATGAGCAGTTCTTC.